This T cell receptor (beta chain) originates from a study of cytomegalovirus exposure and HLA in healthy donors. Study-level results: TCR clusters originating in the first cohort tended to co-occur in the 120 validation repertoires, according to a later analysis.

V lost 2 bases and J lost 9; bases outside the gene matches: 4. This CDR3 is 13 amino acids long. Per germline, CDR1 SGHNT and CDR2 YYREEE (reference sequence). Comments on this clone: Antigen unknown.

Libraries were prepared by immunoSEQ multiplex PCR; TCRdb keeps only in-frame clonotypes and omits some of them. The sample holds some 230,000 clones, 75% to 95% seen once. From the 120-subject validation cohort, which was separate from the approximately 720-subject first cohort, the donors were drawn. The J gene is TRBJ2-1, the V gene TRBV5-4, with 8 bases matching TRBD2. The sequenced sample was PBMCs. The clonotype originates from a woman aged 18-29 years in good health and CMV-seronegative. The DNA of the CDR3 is TGTGCCAGCAGCTTCAAGCGGGAGCTTGAGCAGTTCTTC. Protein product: CASSFKRELEQFF.